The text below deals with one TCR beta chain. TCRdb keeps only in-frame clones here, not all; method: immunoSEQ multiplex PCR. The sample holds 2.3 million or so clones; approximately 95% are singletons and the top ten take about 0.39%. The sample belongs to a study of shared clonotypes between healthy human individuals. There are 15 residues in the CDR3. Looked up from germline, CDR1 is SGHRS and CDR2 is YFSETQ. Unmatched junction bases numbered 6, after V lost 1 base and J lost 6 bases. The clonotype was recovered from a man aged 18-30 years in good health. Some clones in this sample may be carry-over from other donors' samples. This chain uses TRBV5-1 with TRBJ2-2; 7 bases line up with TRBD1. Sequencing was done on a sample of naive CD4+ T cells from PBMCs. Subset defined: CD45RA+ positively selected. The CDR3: CASSLTTGVAGELFF. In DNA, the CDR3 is TGCGCCAGCAGCTTGACTACAGGGGTGGCCGGGGAGCTGTTTTTT.